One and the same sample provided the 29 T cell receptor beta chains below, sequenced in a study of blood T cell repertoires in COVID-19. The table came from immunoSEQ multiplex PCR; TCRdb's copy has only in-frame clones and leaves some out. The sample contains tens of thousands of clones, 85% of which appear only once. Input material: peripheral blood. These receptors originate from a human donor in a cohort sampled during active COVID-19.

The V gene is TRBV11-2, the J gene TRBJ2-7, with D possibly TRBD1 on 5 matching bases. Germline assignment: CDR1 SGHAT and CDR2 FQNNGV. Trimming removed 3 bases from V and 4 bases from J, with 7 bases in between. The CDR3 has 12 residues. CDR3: CASSFQGYEQYF. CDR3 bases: TGTGCCAGCAGCTTCCAGGGTTACGAGCAGTACTTC.

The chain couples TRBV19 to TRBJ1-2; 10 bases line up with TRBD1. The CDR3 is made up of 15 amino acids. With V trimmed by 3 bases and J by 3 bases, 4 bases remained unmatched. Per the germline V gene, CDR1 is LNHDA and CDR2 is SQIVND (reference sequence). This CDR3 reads CASSILGTGDYGYTF. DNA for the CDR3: TGTGCCAGTAGTATCCTCGGGACAGGGGACTATGGCTACACCTTC.

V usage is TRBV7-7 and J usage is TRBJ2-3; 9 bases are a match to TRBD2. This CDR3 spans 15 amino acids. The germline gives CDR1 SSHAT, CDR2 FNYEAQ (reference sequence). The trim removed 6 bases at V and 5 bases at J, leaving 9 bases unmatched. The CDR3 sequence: CASSTGGGAGDTQYF. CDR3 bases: TGTGCCAGCAGTACTGGCGGGGGGGCGGGAGATACGCAGTATTTT. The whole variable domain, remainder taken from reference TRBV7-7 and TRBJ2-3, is GAGVSQSPRYKVTKRGQDVTLRCDPISSHATLYWYQQALGQGPEFLTYFNYEAQPDKSGLPSDRFSAERPEGSISTLTIQRTEQRDSAMYRCASSTGGGAGDTQYFGPGTRLTVL.

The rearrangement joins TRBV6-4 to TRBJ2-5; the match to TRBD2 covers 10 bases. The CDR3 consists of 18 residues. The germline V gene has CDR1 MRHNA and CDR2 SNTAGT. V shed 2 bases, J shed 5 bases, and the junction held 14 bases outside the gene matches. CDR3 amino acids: CASSDQNLSGGRRETQYF. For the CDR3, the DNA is TGTGCCAGCAGTGACCAAAATCTTAGCGGGGGGCGGAGGGAGACCCAGTACTTC.

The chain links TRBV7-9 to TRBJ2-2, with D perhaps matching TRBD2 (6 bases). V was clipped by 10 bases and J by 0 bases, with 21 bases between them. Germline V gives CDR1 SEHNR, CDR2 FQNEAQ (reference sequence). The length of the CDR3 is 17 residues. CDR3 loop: CAIMGLSWASNTGELFF. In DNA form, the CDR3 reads TGTGCCATTATGGGACTTTCCTGGGCTTCGAACACCGGGGAGCTGTTTTTT.

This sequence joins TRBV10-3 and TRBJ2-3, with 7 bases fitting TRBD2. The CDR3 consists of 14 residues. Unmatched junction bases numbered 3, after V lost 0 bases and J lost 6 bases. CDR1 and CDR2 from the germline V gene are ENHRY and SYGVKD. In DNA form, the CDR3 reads TGTGCCATCAGTGAGTCGGCGGGGGAGGATACGCAGTATTTT. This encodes CAISESAGEDTQYF.

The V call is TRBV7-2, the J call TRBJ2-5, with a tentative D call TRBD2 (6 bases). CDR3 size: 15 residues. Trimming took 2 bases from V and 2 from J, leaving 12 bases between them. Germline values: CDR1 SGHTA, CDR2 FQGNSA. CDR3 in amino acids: CASSLTSTFQETQYF. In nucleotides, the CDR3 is TGTGCCAGCAGCTTAACTAGCACCTTTCAAGAGACCCAGTACTTC.

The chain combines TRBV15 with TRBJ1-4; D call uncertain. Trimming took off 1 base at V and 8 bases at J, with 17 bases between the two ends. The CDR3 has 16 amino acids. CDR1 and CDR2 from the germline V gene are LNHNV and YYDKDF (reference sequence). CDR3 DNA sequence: TGTGCCACCAGCAGAGGATTCGGGTCCAAGGCGGAAAAACTGTTTTTT. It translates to CATSRGFGSKAEKLFF.

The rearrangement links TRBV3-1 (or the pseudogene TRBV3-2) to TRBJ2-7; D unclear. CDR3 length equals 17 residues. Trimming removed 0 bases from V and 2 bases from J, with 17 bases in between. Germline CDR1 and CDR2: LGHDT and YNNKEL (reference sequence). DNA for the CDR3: TGTGCCAGCAGCCAAGATCAAGAACTCTATCCACCCTACGAGCAGTACTTC. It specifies CASSQDQELYPPYEQYF.

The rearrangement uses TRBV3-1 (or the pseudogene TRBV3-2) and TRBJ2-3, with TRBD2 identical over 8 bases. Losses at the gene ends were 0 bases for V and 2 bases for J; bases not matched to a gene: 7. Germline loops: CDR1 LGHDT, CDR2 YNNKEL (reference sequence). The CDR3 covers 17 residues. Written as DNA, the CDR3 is TGTGCCAGCAGCCAAGATTTCGGCGGGGGGTACACAGATACGCAGTATTTT. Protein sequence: CASSQDFGGGYTDTQYF.

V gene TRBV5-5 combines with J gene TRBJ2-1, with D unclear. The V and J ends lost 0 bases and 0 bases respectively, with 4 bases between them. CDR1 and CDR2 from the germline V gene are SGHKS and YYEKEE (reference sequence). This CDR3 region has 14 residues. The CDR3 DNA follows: TGTGCCAGCAGCTTGGGTCGCTCCTACAATGAGCAGTTCTTC. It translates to CASSLGRSYNEQFF.

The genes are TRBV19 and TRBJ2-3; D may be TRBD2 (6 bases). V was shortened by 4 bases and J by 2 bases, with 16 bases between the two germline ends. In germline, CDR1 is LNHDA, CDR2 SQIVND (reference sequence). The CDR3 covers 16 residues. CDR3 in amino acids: CASSTLGAGYTDTQYF. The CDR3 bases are TGTGCCAGTAGTACTCTGGGAGCGGGCTACACAGATACGCAGTATTTT.

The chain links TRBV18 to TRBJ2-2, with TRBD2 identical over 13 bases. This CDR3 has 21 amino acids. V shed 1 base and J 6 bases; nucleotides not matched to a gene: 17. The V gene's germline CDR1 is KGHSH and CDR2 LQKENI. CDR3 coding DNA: TGTGCCAGCTCACCACATCCTCGGACTAGCGGGGGCCCCGGGGTTCCCGGGGAGCTGTTTTTT. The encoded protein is CASSPHPRTSGGPGVPGELFF.

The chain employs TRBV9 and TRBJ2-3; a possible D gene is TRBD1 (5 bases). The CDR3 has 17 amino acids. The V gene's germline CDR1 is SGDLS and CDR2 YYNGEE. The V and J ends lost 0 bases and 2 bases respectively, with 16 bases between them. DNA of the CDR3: TGTGCCAGCAGCGTAGACTCCATCAGGGCTGTCACAGATACGCAGTATTTT. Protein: CASSVDSIRAVTDTQYF.

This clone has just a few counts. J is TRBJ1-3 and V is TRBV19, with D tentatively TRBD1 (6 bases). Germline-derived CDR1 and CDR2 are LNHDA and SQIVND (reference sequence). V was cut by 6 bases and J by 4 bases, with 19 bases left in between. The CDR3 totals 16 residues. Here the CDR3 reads CASSTRPTGYGNTIYF. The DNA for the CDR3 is TGTGCCAGTAGCACTCGCCCTACAGGGTACGGAAACACCATATATTTT.

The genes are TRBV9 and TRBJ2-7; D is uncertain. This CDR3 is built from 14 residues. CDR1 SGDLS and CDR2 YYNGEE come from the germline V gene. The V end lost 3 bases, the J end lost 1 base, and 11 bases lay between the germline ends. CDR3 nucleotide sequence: TGTGCCAGCAGCGCCCACCAACTATCCTACGAGCAGTACTTC. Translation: CASSAHQLSYEQYF.

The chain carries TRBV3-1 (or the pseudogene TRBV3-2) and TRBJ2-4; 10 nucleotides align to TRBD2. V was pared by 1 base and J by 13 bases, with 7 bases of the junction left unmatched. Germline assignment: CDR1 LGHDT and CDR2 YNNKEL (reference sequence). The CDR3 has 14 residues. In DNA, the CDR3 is TGTGCCAGCAGCCAAGGAGGCCTAGCGGGGGCCCAGTACTTC. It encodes CASSQGGLAGAQYF.

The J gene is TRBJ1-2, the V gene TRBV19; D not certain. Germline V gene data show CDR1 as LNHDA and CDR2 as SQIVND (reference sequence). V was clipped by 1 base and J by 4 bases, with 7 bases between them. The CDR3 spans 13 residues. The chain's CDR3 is CASSIAGPYGYTF. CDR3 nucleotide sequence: TGTGCCAGTAGTATAGCCGGTCCCTATGGCTACACCTTC.

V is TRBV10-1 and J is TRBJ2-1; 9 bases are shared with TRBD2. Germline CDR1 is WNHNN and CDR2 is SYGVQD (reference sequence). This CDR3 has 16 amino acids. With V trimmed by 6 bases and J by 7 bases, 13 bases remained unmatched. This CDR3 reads CASSADLAGGRNEQFF. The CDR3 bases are TGCGCCAGCAGCGCGGACTTGGCGGGGGGGCGGAATGAGCAGTTCTTC.

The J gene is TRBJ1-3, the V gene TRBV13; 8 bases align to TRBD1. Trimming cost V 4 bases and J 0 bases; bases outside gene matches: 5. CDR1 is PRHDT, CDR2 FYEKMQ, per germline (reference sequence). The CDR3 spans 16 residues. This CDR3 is CASSSDRDTSGNTIYF. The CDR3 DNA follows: TGTGCCAGCAGCTCGGACAGGGACACCTCTGGAAACACCATATATTTT.

CDR3 DNA: TGTGCCAGCAGCTTGTCGACAGGGGTGAATTCACCCCTCCACTTT. Translating it yields CASSLSTGVNSPLHF. The chain recombines TRBV7-2 with TRBJ1-6, with 8 bases matching TRBD1. V was clipped by 3 bases and J by 7 bases; unmatched bases: 5. In germline, CDR1 is SGHTA, CDR2 FQGNSA. The CDR3 consists of 15 residues.

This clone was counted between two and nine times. The CDR3 reads CASSPRSSYEQYF. CDR3 DNA: TGCGCCAGCAGTCCTAGGAGCTCCTACGAGCAGTACTTC. The chain employs TRBV4-1 and TRBJ2-7; D gene unclear. V lost 6 bases and J 0 bases, leaving 9 bases between the germline ends. Per the germline V gene, CDR1 is MGHRA and CDR2 is YSYEKL. The CDR3 sequence is 13 residues long.

In nucleotides, the CDR3 is TGTGCCAGCAGCCCCCTCGGGGACAGGGGTAACAATGAGCAGTTCTTC. It yields the protein CASSPLGDRGNNEQFF. The chain is built from TRBV11-2 and TRBJ2-1; 10 bases fit TRBD1. The CDR3 length is 16 residues. V shed 5 bases and J 5 bases; nucleotides not matched to a gene: 9. Germline V gene data show CDR1 as SGHAT and CDR2 as FQNNGV. Full variable domain (remainder filled in from reference TRBV11-2 and TRBJ2-1): EAGVAQSPRYKIIEKRQSVAFWCNPISGHATLYWYQQILGQGPKLLIQFQNNGVVDDSQLPKDRFSAERLKGVDSTLKIQPAKLEDSAVYLCASSPLGDRGNNEQFFGPGTRLTVL.

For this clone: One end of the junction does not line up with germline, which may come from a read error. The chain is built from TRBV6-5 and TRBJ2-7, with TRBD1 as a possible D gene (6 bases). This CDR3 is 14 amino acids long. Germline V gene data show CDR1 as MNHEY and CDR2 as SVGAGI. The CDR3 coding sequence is TGTGCCAGCAGTGACTCCAACAGGGCCCACGAGCAGTACTTC. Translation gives CASSDSNRAHEQYF.

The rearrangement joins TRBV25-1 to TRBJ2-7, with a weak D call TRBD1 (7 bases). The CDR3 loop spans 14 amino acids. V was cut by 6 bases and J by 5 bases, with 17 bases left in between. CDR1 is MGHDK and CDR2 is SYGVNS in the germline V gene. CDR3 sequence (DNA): TGTGCCAGCAGGTCCGCGGGACAGTTCGACGAGCAGTACTTC. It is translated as CASRSAGQFDEQYF.

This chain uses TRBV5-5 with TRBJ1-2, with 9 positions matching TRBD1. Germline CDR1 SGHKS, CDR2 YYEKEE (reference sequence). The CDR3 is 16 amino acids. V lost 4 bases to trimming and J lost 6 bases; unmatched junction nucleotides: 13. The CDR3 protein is CASSPMGQGVGNGYTF. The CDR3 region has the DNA TGTGCCAGCAGCCCCATGGGACAGGGTGTCGGAAATGGCTACACCTTC.

The CDR3 nucleotides are TGTGCCAGCAGCCCACAGGTTTCCGCAAATTACGAGCAGTACTTC. Translated, it gives CASSPQVSANYEQYF. The rearrangement uses TRBV5-5 and TRBJ2-7, with TRBD1 as a possible D gene (5 bases). The CDR3 is 15 amino acids. Germline V gene lookup returns CDR1 SGHKS and CDR2 YYEKEE (reference sequence). Trimming left V 4 bases short and J 4 bases short, with 18 bases between.

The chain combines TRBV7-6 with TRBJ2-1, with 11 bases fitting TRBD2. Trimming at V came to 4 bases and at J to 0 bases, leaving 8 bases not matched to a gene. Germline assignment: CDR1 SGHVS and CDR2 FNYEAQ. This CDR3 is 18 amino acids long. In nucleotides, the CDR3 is TGTGCCAGCAGCTCCCTAGCGGGGGGACTCAGCTCCTACAATGAGCAGTTCTTC. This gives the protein CASSSLAGGLSSYNEQFF.

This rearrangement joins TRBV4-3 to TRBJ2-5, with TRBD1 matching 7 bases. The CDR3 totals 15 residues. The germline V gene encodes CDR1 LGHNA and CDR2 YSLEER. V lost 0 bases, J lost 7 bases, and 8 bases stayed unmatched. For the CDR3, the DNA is TGCGCCAGCAGCCAAGAACAACAGGGGTCTTGGACCCAGTACTTC. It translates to CASSQEQQGSWTQYF.